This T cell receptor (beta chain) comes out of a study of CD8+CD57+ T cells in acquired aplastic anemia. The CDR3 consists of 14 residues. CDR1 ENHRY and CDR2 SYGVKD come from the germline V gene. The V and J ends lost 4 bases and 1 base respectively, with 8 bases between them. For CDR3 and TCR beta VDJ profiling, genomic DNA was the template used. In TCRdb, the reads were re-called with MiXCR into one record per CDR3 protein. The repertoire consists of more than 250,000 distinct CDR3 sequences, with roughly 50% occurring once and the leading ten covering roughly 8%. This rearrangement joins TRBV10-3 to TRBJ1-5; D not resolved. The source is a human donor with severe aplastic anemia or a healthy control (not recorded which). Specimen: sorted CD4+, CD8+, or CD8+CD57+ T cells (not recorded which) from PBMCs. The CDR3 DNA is TGTGCCATCAGTGTCGTGCAGAGCAATCAGCCCCAGCATTTT. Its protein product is CAISVVQSNQPQHF.